The present entry profiles one T cell receptor (beta chain) with its context. This sample is part of a study of cytomegalovirus exposure and HLA in healthy donors. Germline trimming cut 7 bases from V and 3 bases from J; bases unmatched to any gene: 6. Germline loops: CDR1 MNHNY, CDR2 SVGAGI (reference sequence). This CDR3 region has 13 residues. Primers included in the PCR were 60 Vbeta and 13 Jbeta primers. Profiled with immunoSEQ multiplex PCR; TCRdb holds only in-frame clones, not every one. The sample has some 200,000 clones, around 79% seen once; the top ten hold roughly 1.4%. The V call is TRBV6-6, the J call TRBJ2-7, with 7 bases identical to TRBD1. Sequencing was done on a sample of PBMCs. The receptor was derived from a girl between 10 and 17 years old in good health and CMV-seropositive. CDR3 nucleotides: TGTGCCAGCAATTCTAGACAGGGCTACGAGCAGTACTTC. Its protein product is CASNSRQGYEQYF.